This T cell receptor (beta chain) derives from a study of cytomegalovirus exposure and HLA in healthy donors. Looking at the study overall: A subsequent analysis reported that the 95 to 150 validation repertoires were produced on the same platform that had also been used for the 666 first-cohort repertoires. Study conclusions and caveats: Despite most TCR sequences being rare, some public TCRs occurred in many donors.

Regarding this clone: Its cognate antigen is unknown.

This table comes from immunoSEQ multiplex PCR, and its TCRdb copy is limited to in-frame clones, with some not included. This sample carries about 110,000 clones, 70% to 85% of them seen once, and the ten largest clones take approximately 3%. V lost 1 base to trimming and J lost 6 bases; unmatched junction nucleotides: 15. Germline CDR1 LNHDA, CDR2 SQIVND (reference sequence). CDR3 length equals 19 residues. The chain is built from TRBV19 and TRBJ1-5; TRBD1 aligns across 10 bases. The source is a woman younger than 35 in good health and CMV-seronegative. Sequencing input: PBMCs. The CDR3 reads CASSIGQGARVGAFQPQHF. The DNA for the CDR3 is TGTGCCAGTAGTATAGGACAGGGGGCGAGGGTTGGTGCTTTTCAGCCCCAGCATTTT.